Detailed here is one TCR beta chain. This sample is part of a study of identical twins. Trimming pared 6 bases from V and 3 bases from J, leaving 6 bases between. Germline V CDR1 and CDR2: LNHNV, YYDKDF (reference sequence). The CDR3 is made up of 12 amino acids. TCRdb re-derived calls from the 5' RACE reads in MiXCR, one entry per CDR3 protein. The table includes some 900,000 distinct CDR3 sequences, 10% to 15% detected once. These sequences were also reported in another study, on yellow fever vaccine responses in identical twins.

Sequenced: PBMCs. The sequence derives from a woman between 18 and 29 years old in good health. The chain links TRBV15 to TRBJ2-1; D is undetermined. The CDR3 coding sequence is TGTGCCACCAGGGACGGCTACAATGAGCAGTTCTTC. It translates to CATRDGYNEQFF.